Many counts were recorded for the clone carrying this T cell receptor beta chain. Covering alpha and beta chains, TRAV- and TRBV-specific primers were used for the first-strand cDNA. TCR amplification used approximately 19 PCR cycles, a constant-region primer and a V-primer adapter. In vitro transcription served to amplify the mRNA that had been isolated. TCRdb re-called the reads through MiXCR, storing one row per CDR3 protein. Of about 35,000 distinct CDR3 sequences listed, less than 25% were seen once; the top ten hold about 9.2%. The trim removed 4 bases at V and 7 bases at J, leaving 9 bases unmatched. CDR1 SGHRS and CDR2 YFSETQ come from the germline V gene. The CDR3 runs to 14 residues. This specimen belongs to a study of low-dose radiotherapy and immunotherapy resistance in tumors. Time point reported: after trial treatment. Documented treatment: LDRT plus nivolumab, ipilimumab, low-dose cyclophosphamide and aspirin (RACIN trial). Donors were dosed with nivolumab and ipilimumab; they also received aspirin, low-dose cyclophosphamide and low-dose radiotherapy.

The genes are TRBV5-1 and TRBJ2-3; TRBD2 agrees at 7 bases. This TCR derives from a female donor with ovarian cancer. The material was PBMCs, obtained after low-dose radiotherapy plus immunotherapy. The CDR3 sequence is CASSPPSGTYTQYF. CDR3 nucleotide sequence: TGCGCCAGCAGCCCCCCCAGCGGGACGTATACGCAGTATTTT.